Below are 17 T cell receptor beta chains sequenced from a single sample in a study of blood T cell repertoires in COVID-19. Profiled with immunoSEQ multiplex PCR; TCRdb holds only in-frame clones, not every one. Found here are about 250,000 clones, 70% to 90% of them singletons; the top ten hold approximately 9.1%. The sequenced sample was PBMCs or T cells enriched from blood (not recorded which). These receptors originate from a woman in her fifties or sixties with acute COVID-19.

The CDR3 DNA reads as TGTGCCACCAGTGACCCCACTCCCGGGACAACGAACACCGGGGAGCTGTTTTTT. Translation gives CATSDPTPGTTNTGELFF. This chain connects TRBV24-1 to TRBJ2-2; D is possibly TRBD1 (6 bases). The V and J ends lost 4 bases and 0 bases respectively, with 17 bases between them. This CDR3 contains 18 residues. Per the germline V gene, CDR1 is KGHDR and CDR2 is SFDVKD.

The chain links TRBV28 to TRBJ1-6; 8 positions agree with TRBD1. Germline CDR1 MDHEN, CDR2 SYDVKM. This CDR3 region has 14 residues. After removal of 6 bases from V and 8 bases from J, the junction contained 6 bases not matched to a gene. The CDR3 bases are TGTGCCAGCAGGATCCAGGGGGCATATTCACCCCTCCACTTT. Translation: CASRIQGAYSPLHF.

In this sample, this clone turned up once. This sequence joins TRBV6-5 and TRBJ2-3, with D perhaps matching TRBD2 (5 bases). Germline loops: CDR1 MNHEY, CDR2 SVGAGI. The CDR3 consists of 16 residues. Trimming removed 2 bases from V and 1 base from J, with 13 bases in between. For the CDR3, the DNA is TGTGCCAGCAGTTACCGGCGCTTCGGGGGCACAGATACGCAGTATTTT. Amino acid sequence: CASSYRRFGGTDTQYF.

The chain has TRBV12-3 or TRBV12-4 and TRBJ1-3, with D possibly being TRBD1 (6 bases). This CDR3 has 13 residues. The V end was cut by 3 bases, the J end by 4 bases, with 7 bases between. As DNA, the CDR3 is TGTGCCAGCAGTTTTGACAGGGGAAACACCATATATTTT. Its protein product is CASSFDRGNTIYF.

This clone was observed a handful of times. The rearrangement joins TRBV3-1 (or the pseudogene TRBV3-2) to TRBJ1-2; D unresolved. The germline V gene has CDR1 LGHDT and CDR2 YNNKEL (reference sequence). Trimming removed 0 bases at V and 3 bases at J, with 11 bases between. This CDR3 is 15 amino acids long. The DNA for the CDR3 is TGTGCCAGCAGCCAAGATACCCGGCGGTACTATGGCTACACCTTC. It translates to CASSQDTRRYYGYTF.

The chain combines TRBV7-9 with TRBJ1-3; 10 nucleotides align to TRBD1. This CDR3 has 16 residues. CDR1 is SEHNR, CDR2 FQNEAQ, per germline (reference sequence). V shed 3 bases, J shed 3 bases, and the junction held 5 bases outside the gene matches. CDR3 amino acids: CASSLTGGLFGNTIYF. The CDR3, as DNA: TGTGCCAGCAGCTTGACAGGGGGCCTCTTTGGAAACACCATATATTTT. Variable domain in full (rest from reference TRBV7-9 and TRBJ1-3): DTGVSQNPRHKITKRGQNVTFRCDPISEHNRLYWYRQTLGQGPEFLTYFQNEAQLEKSRLLSDRFSAERPKGSFSTLEIQRTEQGDSAMYLCASSLTGGLFGNTIYFGEGSWLTVV.

The chain employs TRBV7-6 and TRBJ1-3; 9 nucleotides align to TRBD1. J lost 4 bases, V lost 6 bases, and 13 bases had no gene match. The germline V gene has CDR1 SGHVS and CDR2 FNYEAQ. This CDR3 is built from 17 residues. CDR3: CASRDGQGSFVGNTIYF. The CDR3 region has the DNA TGTGCCAGCAGGGATGGACAGGGGAGTTTCGTCGGAAACACCATATATTTT.

A few counts support this clone. The chain is built from TRBV5-4 and TRBJ1-1, with D perhaps TRBD1 (5 bases). Germline CDR1 is SGHNT and CDR2 is YYREEE (reference sequence). Trimming stripped 4 bases from V and 4 bases from J, with 17 bases between. This CDR3 spans 15 amino acids. The CDR3 here is CASSTDSSGSTEAFF. The CDR3 region has the DNA TGTGCCAGCAGCACCGACAGTAGTGGTAGCACTGAAGCTTTCTTT.

This chain's CDR3 is CASSQGGTSVEQFF. For the CDR3, the DNA is TGTGCCAGCAGCCAAGGGGGGACTAGCGTTGAGCAGTTCTTC. V and J are TRBV3-1 (or the pseudogene TRBV3-2) and TRBJ2-1, with 10 bases fitting TRBD2. The CDR3 runs 14 residues. Germline trimming cut 1 base from V and 9 bases from J; bases unmatched to any gene: 3. Germline CDR1 is LGHDT and CDR2 is YNNKEL (reference sequence).

The V gene is TRBV3-1 (or the pseudogene TRBV3-2), the J gene TRBJ2-7; a possible D gene is TRBD2 (6 bases). Looked up from germline, CDR1 is LGHDT and CDR2 is YNNKEL (reference sequence). V was clipped by 0 bases and J by 0 bases, with 12 bases between them. The CDR3 extends over 16 amino acids. The DNA of the CDR3 is TGTGCCAGCAGCCAAGAGGGAGTCGGGGGCTCCTACGAGCAGTACTTC. Residues: CASSQEGVGGSYEQYF.

The chain joins TRBV19 to TRBJ1-1; 8 bases map to TRBD1. V gave up 8 bases and J gave up 1 base; unmatched junction bases: 3. The CDR3 runs 13 residues. The germline gives CDR1 LNHDA, CDR2 SQIVND (reference sequence). In nucleotides, the CDR3 is TGTGCCAGTGTGGACAGGGCGAACACTGAAGCTTTCTTT. Translation gives CASVDRANTEAFF.

A single count supports this clone. The chain recombines TRBV24-1 with TRBJ1-2, with a tentative D call TRBD1 (5 bases). Germline-derived CDR1 and CDR2 are KGHDR and SFDVKD. This CDR3 has 13 amino acids. The V end was cut by 4 bases, the J end by 0 bases, with 5 bases between. CDR3 sequence (DNA): TGTGCCACCAGTGAAGGGGCTAACTATGGCTACACCTTC. This gives the protein CATSEGANYGYTF.

The chain couples TRBV19 to TRBJ1-5; D remains unclear. The CDR3 has 14 residues. V lost 1 base and J lost 3, with 7 bases in between. Germline CDR1 reads LNHDA; CDR2 reads SQIVND (reference sequence). The CDR3 DNA follows: TGTGCCAGTAGTATAGGAGGGCCCAATCAGCCCCAGCATTTT. This translates into CASSIGGPNQPQHF.

This chain uses TRBV5-5 with TRBJ2-5, with no clear D. Trimming stripped 4 bases from V and 1 base from J, with 11 bases between. This CDR3 is built from 14 residues. Germline V gives CDR1 SGHKS, CDR2 YYEKEE (reference sequence). Written as DNA, the CDR3 is TGTGCCAGCAGCAAGGTAGCTAGCCAAGAGACCCAGTACTTC. Protein product: CASSKVASQETQYF.

This chain uses TRBV6-5 with TRBJ2-7; 9 bases match TRBD1. V lost 6 bases, J lost 1 base, and 4 bases stayed unmatched. The CDR3 runs 14 residues. Per the germline V gene, CDR1 is MNHEY and CDR2 is SVGAGI. The CDR3 DNA is TGTGCCAGCAGAAGACAGGGGGGTTCCTACGAGCAGTACTTC. Its translation: CASRRQGGSYEQYF.

V gene TRBV7-9 combines with J gene TRBJ1-4; 8 bases are shared with TRBD1. Per the germline V gene, CDR1 is SEHNR and CDR2 is FQNEAQ (reference sequence). Losses at the gene ends were 1 base for V and 6 bases for J; bases not matched to a gene: 1. There are 14 residues in the CDR3. CDR3 sequence reads: CASSLGTGYEKLFF. CDR3 DNA: TGTGCCAGCAGCTTAGGGACAGGGTATGAAAAACTGTTTTTT. The variable domain in full, completed from reference TRBV7-9 and TRBJ1-4, reads DTGVSQNPRHKITKRGQNVTFRCDPISEHNRLYWYRQTLGQGPEFLTYFQNEAQLEKSRLLSDRFSAERPKGSFSTLEIQRTEQGDSAMYLCASSLGTGYEKLFFGSGTQLSVL.

This clone was seen a single time. The rearrangement uses TRBV11-3 and TRBJ2-1; 7 bases agree with TRBD2. The J segment lost 10 bases and the V segment lost 1 base, leaving 7 bases of the junction unmatched. The CDR3 totals 14 residues. The germline CDR1 and CDR2 sequences are SGHNT and YENEEA. The CDR3 bases are TGTGCCAGCAGCTTAGCTAGCGGATGGGGGGAGCAGTTCTTC. Encoded protein: CASSLASGWGEQFF.